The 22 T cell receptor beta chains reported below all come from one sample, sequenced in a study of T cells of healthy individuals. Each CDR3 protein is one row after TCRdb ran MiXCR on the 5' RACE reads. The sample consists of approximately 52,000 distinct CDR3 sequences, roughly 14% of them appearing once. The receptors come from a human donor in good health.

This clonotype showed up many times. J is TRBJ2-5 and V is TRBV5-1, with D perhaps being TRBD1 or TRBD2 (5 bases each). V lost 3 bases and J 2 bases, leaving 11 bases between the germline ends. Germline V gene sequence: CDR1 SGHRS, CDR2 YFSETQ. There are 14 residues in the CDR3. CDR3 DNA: TGCGCCAGCAGCTCACCGGGACGGCAAGAGACCCAGTACTTC. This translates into CASSSPGRQETQYF.

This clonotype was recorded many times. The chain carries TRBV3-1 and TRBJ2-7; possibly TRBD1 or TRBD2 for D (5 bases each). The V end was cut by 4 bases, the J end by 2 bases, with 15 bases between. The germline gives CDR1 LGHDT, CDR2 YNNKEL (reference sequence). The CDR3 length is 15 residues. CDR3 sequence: CASSRMVGEPYEQYF. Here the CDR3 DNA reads TGTGCCAGCAGCCGAATGGTGGGGGAACCCTACGAGCAGTACTTC.

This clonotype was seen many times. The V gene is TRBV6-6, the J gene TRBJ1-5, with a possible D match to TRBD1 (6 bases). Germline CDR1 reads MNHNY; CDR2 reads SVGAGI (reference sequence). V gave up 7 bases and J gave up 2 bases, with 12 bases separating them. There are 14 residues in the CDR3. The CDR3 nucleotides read TGTGCCAGCACCCCAGGGGAGCGCAATCAGCCCCAGCATTTT. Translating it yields CASTPGERNQPQHF.

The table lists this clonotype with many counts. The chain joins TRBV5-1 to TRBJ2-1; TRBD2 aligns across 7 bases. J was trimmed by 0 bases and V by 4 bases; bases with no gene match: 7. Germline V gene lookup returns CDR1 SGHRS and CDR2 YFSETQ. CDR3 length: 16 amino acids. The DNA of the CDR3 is TGCGCCAGCAGCACGAGAGCGGGACGCTCCTACAATGAGCAGTTCTTC. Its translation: CASSTRAGRSYNEQFF.

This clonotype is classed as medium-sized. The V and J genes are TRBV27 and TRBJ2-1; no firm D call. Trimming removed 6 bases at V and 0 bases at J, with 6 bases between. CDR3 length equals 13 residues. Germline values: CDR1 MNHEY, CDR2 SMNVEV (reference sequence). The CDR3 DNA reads TGTGCCAGCAGGATCGGCTCCTACAATGAGCAGTTCTTC. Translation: CASRIGSYNEQFF.

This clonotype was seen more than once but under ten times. CDR3: CASSLLQGSYGYTF. The CDR3, as DNA: TGTGCCAGCAGTTTATTACAGGGAAGCTATGGCTACACCTTC. V gene TRBV28 combines with J gene TRBJ1-2; D is perhaps TRBD1 (6 bases). The germline V gene has CDR1 MDHEN and CDR2 SYDVKM. The CDR3 runs to 14 residues. V was clipped by 1 base and J by 4 bases, with 10 bases between them.

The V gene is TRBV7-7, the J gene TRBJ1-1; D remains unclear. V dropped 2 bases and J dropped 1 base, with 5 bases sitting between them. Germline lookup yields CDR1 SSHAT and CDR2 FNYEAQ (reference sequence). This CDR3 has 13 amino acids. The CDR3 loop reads CASSLFSNTEAFF. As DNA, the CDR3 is TGTGCCAGCAGCTTATTCTCGAACACTGAAGCTTTCTTT.

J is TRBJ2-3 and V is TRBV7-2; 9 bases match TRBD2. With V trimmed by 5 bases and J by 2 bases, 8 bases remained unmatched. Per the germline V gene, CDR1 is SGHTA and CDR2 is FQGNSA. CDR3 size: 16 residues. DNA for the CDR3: TGTGCCAGCAGCCTGCTGGGCGGGGGGGCCACAGATACGCAGTATTTT. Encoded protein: CASSLLGGGATDTQYF. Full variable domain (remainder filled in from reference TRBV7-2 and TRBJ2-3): GAGVSQSPSNKVTEKGKDVELRCDPISGHTALYWYRQSLGQGLEFLIYFQGNSAPDKSGLPSDRFSAERTGGSVSTLTIQRTQQEDSAVYLCASSLLGGGATDTQYFGPGTRLTVL.

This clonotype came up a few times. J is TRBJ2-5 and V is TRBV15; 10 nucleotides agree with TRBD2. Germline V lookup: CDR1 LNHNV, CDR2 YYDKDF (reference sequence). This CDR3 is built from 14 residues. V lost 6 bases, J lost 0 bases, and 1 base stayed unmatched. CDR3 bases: TGTGCCACCAGTACTAGCGGGAACCAAGAGACCCAGTACTTC. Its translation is CATSTSGNQETQYF.

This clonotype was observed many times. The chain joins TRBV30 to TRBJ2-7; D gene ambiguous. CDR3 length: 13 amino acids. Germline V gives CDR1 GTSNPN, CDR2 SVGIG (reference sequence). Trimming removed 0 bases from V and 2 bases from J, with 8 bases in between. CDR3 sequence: CAWSVKAPYEQYF. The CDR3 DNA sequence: TGTGCCTGGAGTGTAAAAGCGCCCTACGAGCAGTACTTC. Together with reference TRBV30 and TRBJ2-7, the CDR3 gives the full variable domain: SQTIHQWPATLVQPVGSPLSLECTVEGTSNPNLYWYRQAAGRGLQLLFYSVGIGQISSEVPQNLSASRPQDRQFILSSKKLLLSDSGFYLCAWSVKAPYEQYFGPGTRLTVT.

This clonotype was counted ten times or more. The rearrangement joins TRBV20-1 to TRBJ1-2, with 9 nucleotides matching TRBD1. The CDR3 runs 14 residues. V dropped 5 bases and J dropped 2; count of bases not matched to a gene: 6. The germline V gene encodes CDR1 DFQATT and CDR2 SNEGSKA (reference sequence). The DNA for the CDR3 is TGCAGTGCTTTCCGGGACAGGGAAAACTATGGCTACACCTTC. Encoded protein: CSAFRDRENYGYTF.

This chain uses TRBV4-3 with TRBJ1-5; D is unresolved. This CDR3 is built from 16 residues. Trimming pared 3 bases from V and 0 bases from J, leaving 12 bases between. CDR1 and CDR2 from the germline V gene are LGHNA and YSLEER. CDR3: CASSQEHRDSNQPQHF. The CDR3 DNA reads TGCGCCAGCAGCCAGGAGCACCGGGATAGCAATCAGCCCCAGCATTTT.

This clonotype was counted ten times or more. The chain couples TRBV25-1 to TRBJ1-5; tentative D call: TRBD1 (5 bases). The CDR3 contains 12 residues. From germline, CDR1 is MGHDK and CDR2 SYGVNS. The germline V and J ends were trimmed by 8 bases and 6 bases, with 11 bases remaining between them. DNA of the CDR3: TGTGCCAGCTCGCAGGGATCTCAGCCCCAGCATTTT. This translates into CASSQGSQPQHF.

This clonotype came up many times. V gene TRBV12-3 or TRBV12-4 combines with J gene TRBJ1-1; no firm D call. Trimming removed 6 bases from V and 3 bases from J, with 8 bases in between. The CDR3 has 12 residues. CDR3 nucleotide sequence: TGTGCCAGCAGGAGTTTTGACACTGAAGCTTTCTTT. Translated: CASRSFDTEAFF.

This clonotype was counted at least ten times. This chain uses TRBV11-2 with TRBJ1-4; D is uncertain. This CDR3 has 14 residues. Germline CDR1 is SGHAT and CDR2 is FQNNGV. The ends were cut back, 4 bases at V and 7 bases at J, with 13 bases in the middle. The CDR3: CASSYPDRSEKLFF. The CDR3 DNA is TGTGCCAGCAGCTACCCCGACCGAAGTGAAAAACTGTTTTTT.

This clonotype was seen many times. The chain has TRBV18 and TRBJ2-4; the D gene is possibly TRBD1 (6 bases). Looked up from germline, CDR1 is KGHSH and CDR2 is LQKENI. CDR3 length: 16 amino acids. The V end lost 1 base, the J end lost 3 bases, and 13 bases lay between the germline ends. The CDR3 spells CASSPQQGALKNIQYF. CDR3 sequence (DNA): TGTGCCAGCTCACCACAACAGGGAGCACTCAAAAACATTCAGTACTTC.

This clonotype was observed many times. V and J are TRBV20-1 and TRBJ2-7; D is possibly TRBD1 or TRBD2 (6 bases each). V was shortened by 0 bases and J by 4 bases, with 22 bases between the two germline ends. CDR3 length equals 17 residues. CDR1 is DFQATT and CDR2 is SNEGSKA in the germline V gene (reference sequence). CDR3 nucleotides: TGCAGTGCTAGAGATAGGCAGGGGCTGGCGGGGCGGTACGAGCAGTACTTC. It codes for CSARDRQGLAGRYEQYF.

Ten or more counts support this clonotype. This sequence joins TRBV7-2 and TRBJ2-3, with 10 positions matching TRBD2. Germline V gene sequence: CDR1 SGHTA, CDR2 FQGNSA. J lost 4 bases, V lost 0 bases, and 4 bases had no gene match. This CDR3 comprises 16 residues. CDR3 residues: CASSLASGRQADTQYF. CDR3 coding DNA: TGTGCCAGCAGCTTAGCTAGCGGGAGGCAGGCAGATACGCAGTATTTT. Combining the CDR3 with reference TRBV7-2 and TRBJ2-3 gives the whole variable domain GAGVSQSPSNKVTEKGKDVELRCDPISGHTALYWYRQSLGQGLEFLIYFQGNSAPDKSGLPSDRFSAERTGGSVSTLTIQRTQQEDSAVYLCASSLASGRQADTQYFGPGTRLTVL.

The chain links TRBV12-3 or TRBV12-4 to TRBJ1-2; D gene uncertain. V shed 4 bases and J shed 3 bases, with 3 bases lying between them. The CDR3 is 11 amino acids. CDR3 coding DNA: TGTGCCAGCAGTTCCCACTATGGCTACACCTTC. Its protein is CASSSHYGYTF.

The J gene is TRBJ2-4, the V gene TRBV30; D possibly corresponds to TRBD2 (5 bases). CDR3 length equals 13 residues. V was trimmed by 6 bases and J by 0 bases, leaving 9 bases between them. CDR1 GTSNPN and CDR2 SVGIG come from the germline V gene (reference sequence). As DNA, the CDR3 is TGTGCCTGTTTCAGCGGAGCCAAAAACATTCAGTACTTC. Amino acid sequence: CACFSGAKNIQYF.

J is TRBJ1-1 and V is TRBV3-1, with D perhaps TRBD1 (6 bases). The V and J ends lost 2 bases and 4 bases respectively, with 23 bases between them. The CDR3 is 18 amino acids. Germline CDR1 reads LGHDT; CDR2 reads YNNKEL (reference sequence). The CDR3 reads CASSQSSFLRGASTEAFF. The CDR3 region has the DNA TGTGCCAGCAGCCAATCATCCTTTTTAAGGGGGGCGAGCACTGAAGCTTTCTTT.

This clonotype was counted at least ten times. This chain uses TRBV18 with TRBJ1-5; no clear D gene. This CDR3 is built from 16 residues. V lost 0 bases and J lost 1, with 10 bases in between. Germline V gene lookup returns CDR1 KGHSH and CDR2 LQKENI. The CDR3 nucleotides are TGTGCCAGCTCACCACCAAACCGGCAGAGCAATCAGCCCCAGCATTTT. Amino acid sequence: CASSPPNRQSNQPQHF.